Detailed here is one T cell receptor (beta chain). Its antigen is not known. The record originates from a study of Ad26.COV2.S vaccination and SARS-CoV-2 variants. Overall study context: Doses of Ad26.COV2.S were injected into muscle once or twice, 56 days apart. Study results and limitations: Substantial breadth was reported for post-vaccination spike-specific CD8+ and CD4+ T cells. Responses of T cells in total may have been underestimated by the TCR breadth and depth analyses.

The protocol was immunoSEQ multiplex PCR, while the TCRdb copy is restricted to in-frame clones and leaves out a portion. The data contain some 420,000 clones, roughly 88% of them singletons. Treatment: 15 to 20 received Ad26.COV2.S at low or high dose, single or two shots; 5 received placebo; per-sample allocation not given. Material that was analyzed had been drawn on day 63 after the first vaccine or placebo injection. From germline, CDR1 is MDHEN and CDR2 SYDVKM. The CDR3 is made up of 11 amino acids. Trimming took off 10 bases at V and 1 base at J, with 8 bases between the two ends. The sample consisted of peripheral blood, taken in a trial of Ad26.COV2.S vaccine versus placebo. This receptor was taken from a person aged 18 to 59 who received the Ad26.COV2.S COVID-19 vaccine or a placebo. This chain connects TRBV28 to TRBJ2-7; D unresolved. The CDR3 is CAISRSYEQYF. Here the CDR3 DNA reads TGTGCCATATCACGATCCTACGAGCAGTACTTC.